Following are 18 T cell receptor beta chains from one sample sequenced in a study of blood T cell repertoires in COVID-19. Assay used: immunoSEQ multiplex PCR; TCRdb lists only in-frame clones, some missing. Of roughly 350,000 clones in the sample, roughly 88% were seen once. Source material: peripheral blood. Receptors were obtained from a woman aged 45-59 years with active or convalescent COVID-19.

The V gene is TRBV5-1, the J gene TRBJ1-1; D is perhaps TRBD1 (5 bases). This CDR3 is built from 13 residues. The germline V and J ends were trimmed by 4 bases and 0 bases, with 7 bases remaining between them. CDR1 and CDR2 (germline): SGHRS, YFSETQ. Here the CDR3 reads CASSRGMNTEAFF. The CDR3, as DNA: TGCGCCAGCAGCCGGGGGATGAACACTGAAGCTTTCTTT.

The CDR3 DNA reads TGCGCCAGCAGCCAAGATCCAGCGGGATCGTACGCGGATACGCAGTATTTT. As protein: CASSQDPAGSYADTQYF. The rearrangement joins TRBV4-3 to TRBJ2-3; TRBD2 aligns across 7 bases. The germline CDR1 and CDR2 sequences are LGHNA and YSLEER. The V and J ends lost 0 bases and 6 bases, in that order; junction bases with no gene match: 12. The CDR3 runs to 17 residues.

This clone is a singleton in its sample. Here the CDR3 reads CASSAGTGGLDTQYF. The CDR3 DNA sequence: TGTGCCAGCAGCGCAGGGACAGGGGGCCTAGATACGCAGTATTTT. This chain links TRBV7-8 with TRBJ2-3; 12 nucleotides agree with TRBD1. Germline-derived CDR1 and CDR2 are SGHVS and FQNEAQ. This CDR3 has 15 amino acids. With 5 bases clipped from V and 5 bases from J, the junction kept 5 bases outside the gene matches.

CDR3 in amino acids: CASSSQVGADTQYF. CDR3 bases: TGTGCCAGCAGTTCCCAAGTAGGGGCAGATACGCAGTATTTT. V gene TRBV28 combines with J gene TRBJ2-3, with a tentative D call TRBD1 (5 bases). V dropped 4 bases and J dropped 4 bases, with 12 bases sitting between them. The germline CDR1 and CDR2 sequences are MDHEN and SYDVKM. This CDR3 contains 14 residues.

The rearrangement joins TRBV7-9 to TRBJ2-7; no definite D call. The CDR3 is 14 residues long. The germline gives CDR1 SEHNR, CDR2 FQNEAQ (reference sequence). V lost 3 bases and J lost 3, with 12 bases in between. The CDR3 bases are TGTGCCAGCAGCTTTCCCCAGCCGGGCTACGAGCAGTACTTC. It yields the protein CASSFPQPGYEQYF. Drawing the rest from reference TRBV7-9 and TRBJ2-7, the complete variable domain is DTGVSQNPRHKITKRGQNVTFRCDPISEHNRLYWYRQTLGQGPEFLTYFQNEAQLEKSRLLSDRFSAERPKGSFSTLEIQRTEQGDSAMYLCASSFPQPGYEQYFGPGTRLTVT.

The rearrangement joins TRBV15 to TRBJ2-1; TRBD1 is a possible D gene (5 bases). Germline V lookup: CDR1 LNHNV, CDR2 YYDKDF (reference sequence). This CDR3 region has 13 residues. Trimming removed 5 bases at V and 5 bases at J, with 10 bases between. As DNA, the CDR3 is TGTGCCACCAGCCCCCAGGGTAACAATGAGCAGTTCTTC. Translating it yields CATSPQGNNEQFF.

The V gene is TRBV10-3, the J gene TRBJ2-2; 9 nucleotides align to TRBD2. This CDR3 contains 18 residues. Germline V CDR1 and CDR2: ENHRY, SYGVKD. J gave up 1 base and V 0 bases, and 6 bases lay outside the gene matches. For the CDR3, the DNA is TGTGCCATCAGTGAGTCGAGGGCGGGAGGGATGAACACCGGGGAGCTGTTTTTT. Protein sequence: CAISESRAGGMNTGELFF.

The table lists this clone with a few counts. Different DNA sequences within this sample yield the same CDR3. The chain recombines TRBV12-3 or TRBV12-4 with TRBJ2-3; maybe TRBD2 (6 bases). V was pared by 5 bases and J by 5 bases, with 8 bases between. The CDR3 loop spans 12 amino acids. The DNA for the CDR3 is TGTGCCAGCAGTCCCGGGGGAGATACGCAGTATTTT. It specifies CASSPGGDTQYF.

The CDR3 nucleotides read TGTGCCAGCAGTTACGGGCAGCAAGAGACCCAGTACTTC. Amino acid sequence: CASSYGQQETQYF. The V gene is TRBV6-2 or TRBV6-3, the J gene TRBJ2-5; D is unresolved. Germline CDR1 is MNHEY and CDR2 is SVGEGT. V was shortened by 2 bases and J by 2 bases, with 6 bases between the two germline ends. This CDR3 is built from 13 residues.

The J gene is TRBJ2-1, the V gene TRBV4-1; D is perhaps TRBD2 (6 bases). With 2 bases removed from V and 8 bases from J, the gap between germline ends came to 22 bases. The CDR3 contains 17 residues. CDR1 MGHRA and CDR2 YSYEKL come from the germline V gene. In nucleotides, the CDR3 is TGCGCCAGCAGCCAACAACTCGACGGGCGGGGATTCTATGAGCAGTTCTTC. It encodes CASSQQLDGRGFYEQFF.

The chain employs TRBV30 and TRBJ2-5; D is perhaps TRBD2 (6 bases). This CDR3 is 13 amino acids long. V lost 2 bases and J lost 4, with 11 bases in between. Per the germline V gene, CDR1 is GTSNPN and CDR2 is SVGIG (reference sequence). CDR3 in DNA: TGTGCCTGGAGTTATAGGGGAGGAGAGACCCAGTACTTC. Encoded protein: CAWSYRGGETQYF.

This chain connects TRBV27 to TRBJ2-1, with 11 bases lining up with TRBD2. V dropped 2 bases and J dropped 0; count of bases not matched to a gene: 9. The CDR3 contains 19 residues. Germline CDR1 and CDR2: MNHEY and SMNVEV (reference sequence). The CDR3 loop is CASSLITGLADSSYNEQFF. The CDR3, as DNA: TGTGCCAGCAGTTTAATAACGGGACTAGCGGATAGCTCCTACAATGAGCAGTTCTTC.

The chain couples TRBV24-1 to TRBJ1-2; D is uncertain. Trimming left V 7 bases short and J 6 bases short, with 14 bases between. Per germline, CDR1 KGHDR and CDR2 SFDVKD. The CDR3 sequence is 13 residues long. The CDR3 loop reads CATRGIGEHGYTF. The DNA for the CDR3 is TGTGCCACCAGAGGGATTGGGGAGCATGGCTACACCTTC.

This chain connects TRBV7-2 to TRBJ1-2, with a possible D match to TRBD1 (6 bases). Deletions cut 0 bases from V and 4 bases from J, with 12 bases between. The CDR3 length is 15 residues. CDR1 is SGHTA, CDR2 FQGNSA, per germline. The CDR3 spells CASSLAAGGSYGYTF. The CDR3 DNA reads TGTGCCAGCAGCTTAGCTGCGGGGGGCAGCTATGGCTACACCTTC.

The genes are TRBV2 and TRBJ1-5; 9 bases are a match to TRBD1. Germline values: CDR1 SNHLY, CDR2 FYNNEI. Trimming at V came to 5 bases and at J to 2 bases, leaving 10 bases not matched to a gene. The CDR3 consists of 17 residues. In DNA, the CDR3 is TGTGCCAGCAGTACTCCGGGGACAGGGAGAGGCAATCAGCCCCAGCATTTT. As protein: CASSTPGTGRGNQPQHF.

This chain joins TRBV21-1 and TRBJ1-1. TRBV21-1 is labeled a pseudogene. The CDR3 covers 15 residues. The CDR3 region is CASSPGGSENTEAFF. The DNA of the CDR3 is TGTGCCAGCAGCCCAGGAGGCTCAGAGAACACTGAAGCTTTCTTT.

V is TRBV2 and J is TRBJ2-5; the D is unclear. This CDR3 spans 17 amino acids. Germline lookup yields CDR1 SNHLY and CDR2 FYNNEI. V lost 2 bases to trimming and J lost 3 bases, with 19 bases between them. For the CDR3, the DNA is TGTGCCAGCAGTGAATTGAGGCCGAGACCAGCCAAAGAGACCCAGTACTTC. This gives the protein CASSELRPRPAKETQYF.

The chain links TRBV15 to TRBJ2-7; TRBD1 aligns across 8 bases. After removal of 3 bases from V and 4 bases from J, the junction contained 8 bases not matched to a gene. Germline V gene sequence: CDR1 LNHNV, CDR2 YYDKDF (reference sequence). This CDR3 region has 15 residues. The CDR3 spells CATSRSLDREYEQYF. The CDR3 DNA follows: TGTGCCACCAGCAGGTCACTGGACAGGGAGTACGAGCAGTACTTC.